Listed here is a single T cell receptor beta chain. This clone was counted a single time. Its antigen has not been determined. No much larger clone is present one base from it, and per-base qualities are unavailable. The sample originates from a study of cytotoxic CD8 clonotypes in ibrutinib-treated CLL (dated by TCRdb to about 2021). In terms of the full investigation: In this cohort, around 15 patients were treatment-naive and 11 to 12 were relapsed/refractory, while fewer than 18 had unmutated IGHV. Longitudinal samples were obtainable from about 30% of the roughly 90 participants in the trial. Cryopreserved peripheral blood mononuclear cells were obtained before treatment, at response, and at either sustained remission or disease progression. An average of 255,043 productive templates and around 100,000 productive rearrangements was obtained per sample. Responses were partial in about 25 patients and complete in 2; after median approximately 5.5 years follow-up, some 14 stayed in remission and 12 progressed. Response samples were taken after a median of around 13 months on treatment, ranging from about 6 to 40 months. Every remission and progressive disease sample was obtained while ibrutinib was still being received by the patients.

Summary of the overall study and its limitations: Baseline clonality was found to be higher than that of age-matched healthy donors and was strongly correlated with circulating CD8+ T-cell counts. Sampling times were not matched between sustained-remission and progressing patients, and lymph node repertoires were not studied. Public clonotypes were rare and either shrank or stayed stable during treatment, and the rise in clonality at ibrutinib response reflected expansion of private clonotypes. Clonality rose at ibrutinib response, remained stable during sustained remission, and dropped back toward baseline at progression.

According to the study, the label for this sample's time point signals: 12 months on ibrutinib. Around 2 micrograms of genomic DNA were extracted from cryopreserved PBMCs for TCR beta library preparation. Longitudinal blood samples from CLL patients receiving ibrutinib monotherapy were subjected to high-throughput TCR beta sequencing. Patients were enrolled in a phase 2 open-label single-center ibrutinib monotherapy trial. Each clonotype received, on average, approximately 9.9x coverage in deep resolution sequencing performed on a MiSeq, where the target depth lay between 1 in 1 million and 1 in 200,000 T cells. TCR beta libraries were generated with the immunoSEQ hsTCRB Kit. On the study's bioinformatics: ImmunoSEQ Data Assistant and ImmunoSEQ Analyzer were used for data analysis, and V, D and J genes were assigned according to IMGT definitions. Clonality, which ranges from 0 to 1, was calculated by subtracting the normalized Shannon entropy of productive rearrangement frequencies from one. Only overrepresented clonotypes making up at least 0.05% of each patient's repertoire were included in the public clonotype analysis. Repertoires from about a dozen age-matched healthy donors in immuneACCESS were used as clonality controls. The clones in this table, taken by TCRdb from immuneACCESS, are in-frame only. Not every clone is retained; where verified, under half of the shortfall comes from an unresolved V gene, and the cause of the rest is unknown. The D gene and trimming were derived from the DNA, and the V and J assignments and clone size from that table. Across this sample there are about 200,000 clones, with roughly 73% seen only once. The leading ten clones occupy 10% to 12% of the sample.

Trimming removed 6 bases from V and 10 bases from J, leaving 9 bases between the germline ends. From the germline V gene, CDR1 is MDHEN and CDR2 is SYDVKM. Its CDR3 holds 10 amino acids, cysteine through phenylalanine. The retained sequence is limited to the CDR3, 30 bases, with the frame set at the first base. The sequencing used PBMCs, collected after 12 months of ibrutinib treatment. The clonotype comes from a human donor with chronic lymphocytic leukemia. The chain is made from TRBV28 and TRBJ1-1, and the D gene may be TRBD1, 5 bases matching. The CDR3 is CASRWDRAFF. The DNA reads as follows: TGTGCCAGCAGGTGGGACCGAGCTTTCTTT.